This T cell receptor (beta chain) was found in a study of cytomegalovirus exposure and HLA in healthy donors. Amplification used 60 Vbeta primers and 13 Jbeta primers. Produced via immunoSEQ multiplex PCR; TCRdb's table is partial and in-frame only. The data contain some 110,000 clones, around 70% of them seen just once; the ten biggest clones take up 1.6%. Per the germline V gene, CDR1 is SNHLY and CDR2 is FYNNEI. The CDR3 is made up of 14 amino acids. V was pared by 3 bases and J by 7 bases, with 15 bases between. The sample comprised PBMCs. This chain links TRBV2 with TRBJ2-5; D is perhaps TRBD1 (6 bases). The source is a woman aged 18-35 years in good health and CMV-seronegative. In DNA, the CDR3 is TGTGCCAGCAGTGAGACAGGTCCGAGAGGGACCCAGTACTTC. Its translation: CASSETGPRGTQYF.